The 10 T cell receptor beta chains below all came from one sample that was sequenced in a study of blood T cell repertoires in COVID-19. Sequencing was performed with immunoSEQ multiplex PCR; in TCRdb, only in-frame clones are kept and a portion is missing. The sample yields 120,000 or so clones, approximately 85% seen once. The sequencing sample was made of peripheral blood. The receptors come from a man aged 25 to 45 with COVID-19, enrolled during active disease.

The CDR3 bases are TGTGCCAGCAGGTATTGGGCAGGGCCAAAGAGCTATGGCTACACCTTC. Translated: CASRYWAGPKSYGYTF. This chain links TRBV28 with TRBJ1-2; weak D call: TRBD1 (5 bases). Trimming removed 6 bases at V and 4 bases at J, with 21 bases between. The length of the CDR3 is 16 residues. Germline V gives CDR1 MDHEN, CDR2 SYDVKM.

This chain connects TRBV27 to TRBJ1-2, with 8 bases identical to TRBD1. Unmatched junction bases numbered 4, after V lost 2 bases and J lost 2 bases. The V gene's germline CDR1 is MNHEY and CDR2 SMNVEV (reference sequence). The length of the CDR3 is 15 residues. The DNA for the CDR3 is TGTGCCAGCAGTTTAACAGGGGGATGGAACTATGGCTACACCTTC. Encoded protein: CASSLTGGWNYGYTF.

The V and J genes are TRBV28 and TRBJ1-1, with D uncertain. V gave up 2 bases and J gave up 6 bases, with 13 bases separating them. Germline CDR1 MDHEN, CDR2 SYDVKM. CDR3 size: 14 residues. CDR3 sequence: CASSLAFRGAEAFF. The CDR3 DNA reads TGTGCCAGCAGTTTAGCGTTTCGAGGCGCTGAAGCTTTCTTT.

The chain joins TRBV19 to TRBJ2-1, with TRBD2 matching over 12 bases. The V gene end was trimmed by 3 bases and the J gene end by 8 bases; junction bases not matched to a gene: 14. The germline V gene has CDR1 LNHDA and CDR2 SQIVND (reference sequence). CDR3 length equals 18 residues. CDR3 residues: CASSIATSGRSTYDEQFF. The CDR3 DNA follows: TGTGCCAGTAGTATCGCGACTAGCGGGAGATCGACTTACGATGAGCAGTTCTTC.

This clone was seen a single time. CDR3 in amino acids: CASSIDATGTGQNGYTF. As DNA, the CDR3 is TGTGCCAGTAGTATAGATGCTACGGGGACAGGGCAGAATGGCTACACCTTC. This chain uses TRBV19 with TRBJ1-2; 9 bases align to TRBD1. The CDR3 has 17 amino acids. The germline V gene has CDR1 LNHDA and CDR2 SQIVND (reference sequence). V shed 0 bases, J shed 6 bases, and the junction held 11 bases outside the gene matches.

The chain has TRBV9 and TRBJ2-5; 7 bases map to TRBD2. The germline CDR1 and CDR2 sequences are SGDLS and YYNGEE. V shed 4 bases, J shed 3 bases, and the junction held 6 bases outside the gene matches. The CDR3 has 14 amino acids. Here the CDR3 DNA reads TGTGCCAGCAGCCCTTCCAGCGGGGAAGAGACCCAGTACTTC. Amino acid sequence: CASSPSSGEETQYF.

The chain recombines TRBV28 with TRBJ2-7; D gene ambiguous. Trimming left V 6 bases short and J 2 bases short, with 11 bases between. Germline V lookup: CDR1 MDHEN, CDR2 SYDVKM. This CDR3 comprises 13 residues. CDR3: CASSNRDTYEQYF. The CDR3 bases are TGTGCCAGCAGCAACAGAGATACCTACGAGCAGTACTTC.

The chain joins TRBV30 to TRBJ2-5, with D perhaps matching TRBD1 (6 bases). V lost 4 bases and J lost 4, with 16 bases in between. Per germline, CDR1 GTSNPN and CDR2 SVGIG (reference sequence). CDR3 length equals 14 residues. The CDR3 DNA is TGTGCCTGGAACAAACAAGGGGGAGTAGAGACCCAGTACTTC. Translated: CAWNKQGGVETQYF. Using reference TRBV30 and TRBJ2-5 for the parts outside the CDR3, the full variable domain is SQTIHQWPATLVQPVGSPLSLECTVEGTSNPNLYWYRQAAGRGLQLLFYSVGIGQISSEVPQNLSASRPQDRQFILSSKKLLLSDSGFYLCAWNKQGGVETQYFGPGTRLLVL.

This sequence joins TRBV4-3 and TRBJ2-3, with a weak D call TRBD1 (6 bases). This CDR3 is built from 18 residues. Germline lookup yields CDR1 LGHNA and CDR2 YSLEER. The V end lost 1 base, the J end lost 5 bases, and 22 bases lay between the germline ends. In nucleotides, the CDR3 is TGCGCCAGCAGCCAAGGGCCGAGGGCAGGGGCCCTCGAAGATACGCAGTATTTT. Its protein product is CASSQGPRAGALEDTQYF.

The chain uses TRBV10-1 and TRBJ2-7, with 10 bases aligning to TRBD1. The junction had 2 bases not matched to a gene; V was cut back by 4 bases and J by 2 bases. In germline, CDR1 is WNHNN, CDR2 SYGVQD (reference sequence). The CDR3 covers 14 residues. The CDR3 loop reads CASSAGQGAYEQYF. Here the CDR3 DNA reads TGCGCCAGCAGTGCCGGACAGGGGGCCTACGAGCAGTACTTC.